The 23 T cell receptor beta chains listed next were all sequenced from one sample in a study of cytomegalovirus exposure and HLA in healthy donors. The data were produced by immunoSEQ multiplex PCR, yet TCRdb's version contains in-frame clones alone and is incomplete. The top ten clones hold 0.67% of a sample with tens of thousands of clones, 85% to 95% of them seen once. The sample consisted of PBMCs. Source of these receptors: a man between 18 and 29 years old in good health and CMV-seronegative.

The rearrangement links TRBV7-9 to TRBJ2-7, with TRBD1 matching 8 bases. Per the germline V gene, CDR1 is SEHNR and CDR2 is FQNEAQ (reference sequence). This CDR3 is 15 amino acids long. The trim removed 6 bases at V and 0 bases at J, leaving 7 bases unmatched. The CDR3 bases are TGTGCCAGCAGGGTCCCGGGGACAGGCTCCTACGAGCAGTACTTC. As protein: CASRVPGTGSYEQYF. Together with reference TRBV7-9 and TRBJ2-7, the CDR3 gives the full variable domain: DTGVSQNPRHKITKRGQNVTFRCDPISEHNRLYWYRQTLGQGPEFLTYFQNEAQLEKSRLLSDRFSAERPKGSFSTLEIQRTEQGDSAMYLCASRVPGTGSYEQYFGPGTRLTVT.

V gene TRBV4-3 combines with J gene TRBJ1-4; 7 nucleotides line up with TRBD1. The junction had 8 bases not matched to a gene; V was cut back by 0 bases and J by 7 bases. Looked up from germline, CDR1 is LGHNA and CDR2 is YSLEER. This CDR3 has 16 residues. The CDR3 spells CASSQDDRALGEKLFF. Written as DNA, the CDR3 is TGCGCCAGCAGCCAAGATGACAGGGCTTTAGGTGAAAAACTGTTTTTT.

V gene TRBV4-1 combines with J gene TRBJ2-1; D gene uncertain. CDR3 length: 15 residues. V gave up 0 bases and J gave up 0 bases, with 6 bases separating them. Germline V gene data show CDR1 as MGHRA and CDR2 as YSYEKL. The CDR3 sequence is CASSQDAGSYNEQFF. CDR3 DNA sequence: TGCGCCAGCAGCCAAGACGCAGGCTCCTACAATGAGCAGTTCTTC.

The V gene is TRBV4-2, the J gene TRBJ2-5; D ambiguous. The V gene lost 0 bases and the J gene lost 11 bases, with 7 bases spanning the gap. This CDR3 region has 11 residues. Germline values: CDR1 LGHNA, CDR2 YNFKEQ. CDR3 nucleotide sequence: TGTGCCAGCAGCCAAGAGGCACCACAGTACTTC. It encodes CASSQEAPQYF.

V usage is TRBV11-2 and J usage is TRBJ1-1; 10 bases match TRBD1. CDR3 length: 17 residues. The V and J ends lost 5 bases and 1 base, in that order; junction bases with no gene match: 10. Germline assignment: CDR1 SGHAT and CDR2 FQNNGV. The CDR3 coding sequence is TGTGCCAGCAGCCGGATGGACAGGGGGTATAAGAACACTGAAGCTTTCTTT. Amino acid sequence: CASSRMDRGYKNTEAFF.

V usage is TRBV6-5 and J usage is TRBJ2-7; maybe TRBD1 (7 bases). Germline V lookup: CDR1 MNHEY, CDR2 SVGAGI. The CDR3 totals 15 residues. V lost 0 bases and J 6 bases, leaving 15 bases between the germline ends. The chain's CDR3 is CASSYSTGRSGEQYF. As DNA, the CDR3 is TGTGCCAGCAGTTACTCGACAGGGAGGTCGGGCGAGCAGTACTTC.

V gene TRBV6-5 combines with J gene TRBJ1-2; 7 bases line up with TRBD1. CDR3 size: 14 residues. Germline V gene data show CDR1 as MNHEY and CDR2 as SVGAGI. V was pared by 7 bases and J by 4 bases, with 9 bases of the junction left unmatched. CDR3 sequence reads: CASKKTGTAYGYTF. DNA for the CDR3: TGTGCCAGCAAAAAAACCGGGACAGCCTATGGCTACACCTTC.

This rearrangement joins TRBV5-4 to TRBJ1-1, with 7 bases matching TRBD1. The ends lost 4 bases at V and 1 base at J; junction bases unmatched: 7. This CDR3 comprises 15 residues. CDR1 and CDR2 (germline): SGHNT, YYREEE (reference sequence). Written as DNA, the CDR3 is TGTGCCAGCAGCGAGGGGGGACAGAGGAACACTGAAGCTTTCTTT. This codes for CASSEGGQRNTEAFF. The full variable domain, in which reference TRBV5-4 and TRBJ1-1 provide the parts outside the CDR3, is ETGVTQSPTHLIKTRGQQVTLRCSSQSGHNTVSWYQQALGQGPQFIFQYYREEENGRGNFPPRFSGLQFPNYSSELNVNALELDDSALYLCASSEGGQRNTEAFFGQGTRLTVV.

The chain is built from TRBV27 and TRBJ2-2; 7 bases match TRBD1. V shed 6 bases and J 6 bases; nucleotides not matched to a gene: 1. The CDR3 sequence is 12 residues long. Germline loops: CDR1 MNHEY, CDR2 SMNVEV (reference sequence). CDR3 in DNA: TGTGCCAGCAGCGACAGGGCCGGGGAGCTGTTTTTT. As protein: CASSDRAGELFF.

The CDR3 DNA is TGCGCCAGCAGCCAATATATTACCTACGAGCAGTACTTC. Translated: CASSQYITYEQYF. The chain combines TRBV4-1 with TRBJ2-7, with unresolved D. Between the trimmed V and J ends, which lost 2 bases and 2 bases, there was a span of 7 bases. Germline V gene data show CDR1 as MGHRA and CDR2 as YSYEKL. The CDR3 runs to 13 residues.

This chain joins TRBV7-9 and TRBJ1-2; 9 bases are shared with TRBD1. Germline V gives CDR1 SEHNR, CDR2 FQNEAQ (reference sequence). CDR3 size: 15 residues. V lost 3 bases, J lost 3 bases, and 5 bases stayed unmatched. The CDR3 protein is CASSFGQGNDYGYTF. DNA for the CDR3: TGTGCCAGCAGCTTCGGACAGGGGAACGACTATGGCTACACCTTC.

The rearrangement links TRBV9 to TRBJ1-1; TRBD1 matches 8 bases. CDR3 length equals 12 residues. V shed 3 bases and J 5 bases; nucleotides not matched to a gene: 0. The germline V gene has CDR1 SGDLS and CDR2 YYNGEE. CDR3 nucleotides: TGTGCCAGCAGCGACAGGGGGACTGAAGCTTTCTTT. This sequence encodes CASSDRGTEAFF.

This sequence joins TRBV14 and TRBJ2-7, with a tentative D call TRBD1 (5 bases). The germline V gene encodes CDR1 SGHDN and CDR2 FVKESK. The CDR3 consists of 15 residues. V was shortened by 1 base and J by 2 bases, with 12 bases between the two germline ends. The CDR3 DNA is TGTGCCAGCAGCCAAGTTAGTAGGGGCGCCTACGAGCAGTACTTC. Translating it yields CASSQVSRGAYEQYF.

The J gene is TRBJ2-5, the V gene TRBV5-4; TRBD1 matches at 7 bases. This CDR3 contains 14 residues. The germline V gene encodes CDR1 SGHNT and CDR2 YYREEE (reference sequence). V gave up 2 bases and J gave up 0 bases; unmatched junction bases: 1. The CDR3 sequence: CASSFGTDQETQYF. CDR3 DNA: TGTGCCAGCAGCTTTGGGACAGACCAAGAGACCCAGTACTTC.

This clone has a handful of counts. The V and J genes are TRBV15 and TRBJ1-2; the D gene is possibly TRBD1 (5 bases). With 0 bases removed from V and 4 bases from J, the gap between germline ends came to 12 bases. Germline values: CDR1 LNHNV, CDR2 YYDKDF (reference sequence). This CDR3 has 15 amino acids. The CDR3 DNA is TGTGCCACCAGCAGAGATGGGGGGTCCCTCTATGGCTACACCTTC. Translation: CATSRDGGSLYGYTF.

J is TRBJ2-1 and V is TRBV5-1, with 7 bases that match TRBD2. This CDR3 is 13 amino acids long. V shed 0 bases and J 10 bases; nucleotides not matched to a gene: 4. Germline V gene data show CDR1 as SGHRS and CDR2 as YFSETQ. CDR3 in amino acids: CASSLAGEGEQFF. CDR3 sequence (DNA): TGCGCCAGCAGCTTGGCGGGGGAGGGCGAGCAGTTCTTC.

This clone appeared a few times. V and J are TRBV7-2 and TRBJ1-4; 7 bases align to TRBD1. The germline V gene encodes CDR1 SGHTA and CDR2 FQGNSA. This CDR3 contains 15 residues. J gave up 6 bases and V 1 base, and 5 bases lay outside the gene matches. This CDR3 reads CASSLDHRGHEKLFF. The CDR3 DNA sequence: TGTGCCAGCAGCTTAGATCATAGGGGGCATGAAAAACTGTTTTTT.

The rearrangement uses TRBV5-6 and TRBJ2-1; TRBD1 might be the D (5 bases). Trimming stripped 6 bases from V and 4 bases from J, with 8 bases between. This CDR3 is built from 12 residues. Germline assignment: CDR1 SGHDT and CDR2 YYEEEE. CDR3 DNA sequence: TGTGCCAGCAATCAGGGTTACAATGAGCAGTTCTTC. This gives the protein CASNQGYNEQFF.

The chain is built from TRBV7-2 and TRBJ1-4; D is undetermined. This CDR3 contains 12 residues. Trimming shortened V by 5 bases and J by 7 bases, and 8 bases separated the two germline ends. CDR1 is SGHTA and CDR2 is FQGNSA in the germline V gene. In DNA, the CDR3 is TGTGCCAGCAGCCCCCCGAGTGAAAAACTGTTTTTT. It codes for CASSPPSEKLFF.

V usage is TRBV6-6 and J usage is TRBJ2-7, with D possibly TRBD2 on 6 matching bases. The CDR3 sequence is 16 residues long. Germline-derived CDR1 and CDR2 are MNHNY and SVGAGI (reference sequence). The V and J ends lost 6 bases and 1 base respectively, with 19 bases between them. CDR3 protein: CASRDDRAGRSYEQYF. In DNA, the CDR3 is TGTGCCAGCAGGGACGACAGAGCGGGCCGTTCCTACGAGCAGTACTTC.

The rearrangement joins TRBV28 to TRBJ1-5, with D uncertain. The CDR3 covers 17 residues. The V gene's germline CDR1 is MDHEN and CDR2 SYDVKM. Trimming took off 2 bases at V and 0 bases at J, with 14 bases between the two ends. CDR3 nucleotide sequence: TGTGCCAGCAGTTTAAGGAGGAAGCCAGATAGCAATCAGCCCCAGCATTTT. Residues: CASSLRRKPDSNQPQHF.

This clone was recorded once. The chain carries TRBV10-2 and TRBJ1-1; D possibly corresponds to TRBD1 (6 bases). The germline V gene has CDR1 WSHSY and CDR2 SAAADI. The CDR3 runs 17 residues. V was cut by 0 bases and J by 0 bases, with 14 bases left in between. CDR3 region: CASSESVGGHLNTEAFF. DNA for the CDR3: TGCGCCAGCAGTGAGTCGGTTGGGGGACATTTGAACACTGAAGCTTTCTTT.

The chain carries TRBV7-2 and TRBJ2-7, with 10 bases matching TRBD2. V trimming: 6 bases; J trimming: 2 bases; junction bases outside the gene matches: 7. This CDR3 has 15 residues. In germline, CDR1 is SGHTA, CDR2 FQGNSA. CDR3 nucleotides: TGTGCCAGCAGACCTAGCGGGAGAAAACCCTACGAGCAGTACTTC. It codes for CASRPSGRKPYEQYF.